This T cell receptor (beta chain) was observed in a study of blood T cell repertoires in COVID-19. Whole-study context: COVID-19 samples collected from the United States, Italy and Spain covered acute and convalescent phases. PBMCs, B-cell-depleted T cells, or T cells provided the cDNA or gDNA that made up the material.

V lost 0 bases and J 4 bases, leaving 6 bases between the germline ends. The CDR3 spans 13 residues. Germline CDR1 is MGHRA and CDR2 is YSYEKL. Under the authors' procedure: Counts of nucleated cells, estimated from reference gene primer amplification, were obtained. Here immunoSEQ multiplex PCR was the method, and the copy in TCRdb shows in-frame clones only, minus some. V, J and clone size are taken as reported in that table, and D and trimming were inferred from the DNA itself. The sample yields 87,000 or so clones, around 90% seen once. Material for sequencing was peripheral blood. The chain combines TRBV4-1 with TRBJ1-1; D ambiguous. The receptor's source is a woman between 50 and 59 years old with active or convalescent COVID-19. CDR3 protein: CASSQDRGTEAFF. The CDR3, as DNA: TGCGCCAGCAGCCAAGATCGGGGCACTGAAGCTTTCTTT.